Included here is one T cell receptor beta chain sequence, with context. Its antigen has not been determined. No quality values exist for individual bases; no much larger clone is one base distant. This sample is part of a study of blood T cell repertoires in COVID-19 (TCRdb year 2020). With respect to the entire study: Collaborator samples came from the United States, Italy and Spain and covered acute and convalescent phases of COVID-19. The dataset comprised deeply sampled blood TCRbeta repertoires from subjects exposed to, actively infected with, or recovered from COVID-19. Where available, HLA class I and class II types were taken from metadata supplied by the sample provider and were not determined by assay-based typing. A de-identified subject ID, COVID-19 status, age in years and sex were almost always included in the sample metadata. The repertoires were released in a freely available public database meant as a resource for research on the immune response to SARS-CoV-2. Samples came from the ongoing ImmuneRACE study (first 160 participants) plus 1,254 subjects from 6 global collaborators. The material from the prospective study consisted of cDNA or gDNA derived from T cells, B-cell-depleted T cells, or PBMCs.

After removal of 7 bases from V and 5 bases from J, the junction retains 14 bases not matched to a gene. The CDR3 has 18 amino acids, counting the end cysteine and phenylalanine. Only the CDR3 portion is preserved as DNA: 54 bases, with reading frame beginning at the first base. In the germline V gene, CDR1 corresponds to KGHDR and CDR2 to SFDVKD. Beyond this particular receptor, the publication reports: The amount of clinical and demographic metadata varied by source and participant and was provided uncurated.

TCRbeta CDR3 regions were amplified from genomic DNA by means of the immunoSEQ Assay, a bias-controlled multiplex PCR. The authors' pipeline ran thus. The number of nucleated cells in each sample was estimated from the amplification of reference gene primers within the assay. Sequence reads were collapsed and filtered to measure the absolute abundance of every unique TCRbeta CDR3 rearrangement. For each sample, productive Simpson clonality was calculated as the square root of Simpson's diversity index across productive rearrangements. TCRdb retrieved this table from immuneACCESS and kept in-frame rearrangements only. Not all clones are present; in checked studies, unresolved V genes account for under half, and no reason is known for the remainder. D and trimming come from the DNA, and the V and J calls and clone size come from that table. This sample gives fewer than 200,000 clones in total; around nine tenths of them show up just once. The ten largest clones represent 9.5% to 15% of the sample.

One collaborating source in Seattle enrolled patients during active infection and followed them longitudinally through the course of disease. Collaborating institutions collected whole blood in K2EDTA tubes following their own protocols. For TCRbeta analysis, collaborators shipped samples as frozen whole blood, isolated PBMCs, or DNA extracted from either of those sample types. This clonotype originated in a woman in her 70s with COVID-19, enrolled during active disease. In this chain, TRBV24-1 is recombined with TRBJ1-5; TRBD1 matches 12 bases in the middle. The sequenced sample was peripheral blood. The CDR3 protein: CATRSRDRGRNEHQPQHF. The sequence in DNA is TGTGCCACCAGGAGCCGGGACAGGGGGCGGAACGAGCATCAGCCCCAGCATTTT.